These T cell receptor beta chains were read from a single sample in a study of OX40 agonist ivuxolimab in advanced cancers. Data came from immunoSEQ multiplex PCR; TCRdb stores just in-frame clones and leaves some out. The sample shows about 69,000 clones, 91% of them seen only once. The specimen was CD4+ or CD8+ T cells sorted from blood, collected in a trial of the OX40 agonist ivuxolimab. All receptors derive from an adult with an advanced solid tumor such as melanoma, head and neck, liver or kidney cancer. CDR3s include the opening cysteine and the closing phenylalanine or tryptophan. The D gene is left open where the match is weak. Only part of the rows carry a size: once, few, many, or a class if the clone is expanded.

j_gene | v_gene | d_gene | len | abundance | CDR3aa | CDR3nt
TRBJ2-7 | TRBV7-8 | NA | 15 | NA | CASSLVSGGDYEQYF | TGTGCCAGCAGCTTAGTATCTGGGGGCGATTACGAACAGTACTTC
TRBJ2-1 | TRBV2 | NA | 12 | NA | CASKGRGNEQFF | TGTGCCAGCAAAGGGCGAGGCAATGAGCAGTTCTTC
TRBJ2-3 | TRBV19 | NA | 15 | NA | CASSISGYPTDTQYF | TGTGCCAGTAGTATATCAGGGTACCCCACAGATACGCAGTATTTT
TRBJ2-7 | TRBV25-1 | NA | 12 | NA | CASSEGRYEQYF | TGTGCCAGCAGTGAAGGCCGCTACGAGCAGTACTTC
TRBJ2-7 | TRBV27 | TRBD2 | 14 | NA | CASSLSSGGDEQYF | TGTGCCAGCAGTTTGTCTAGCGGAGGCGACGAGCAGTACTTC
TRBJ2-1 | TRBV15 | NA | 13 | NA | CATSMTENNEQFF | TGTGCCACCAGCATGACAGAAAACAATGAGCAGTTCTTC
TRBJ2-7 | TRBV6-1 | NA | 15 | NA | CASRDGLSETYEQYF | TGTGCCAGCAGGGATGGACTATCGGAAACCTACGAGCAGTACTTC
TRBJ1-4 | TRBV9 | NA | 15 | NA | CASSEGGRVREKLFF | TGTGCCAGCAGCGAGGGGGGCAGGGTGAGGGAAAAACTGTTTTTT
TRBJ1-6 | TRBV4-1 | NA | 17 | NA | CASSQAKGTEYNSPLHF | TGCGCCAGCAGCCAAGCTAAAGGGACGGAATATAATTCACCCCTCCACTTT
TRBJ2-3 | TRBV4-3 | NA | 15 | NA | CASSQDFRGANTQYF | TGCGCCAGCAGCCAAGATTTTCGGGGGGCGAATACGCAGTATTTT
TRBJ2-2 | TRBV6-5 | TRBD1 | 13 | NA | CASRTGWSGELFF | TGTGCCAGCCGGACAGGGTGGAGCGGGGAGCTGTTTTTT
TRBJ2-3 | TRBV15 | NA | 15 | NA | CAISRLRTSTDTQYF | TGTGCCATCTCCCGACTACGAACTAGCACAGATACGCAGTATTTT
TRBJ2-7 | TRBV28 | NA | 15 | NA | CASSLKLAFSYEQYF | TGTGCCAGCAGTTTAAAACTAGCCTTCTCCTACGAGCAGTACTTC
TRBJ1-4 | TRBV6-5 | NA | 15 | NA | CASSYSGTGAEKLFF | TGTGCCAGCAGTTATTCCGGGACCGGAGCCGAAAAACTGTTTTTT
TRBJ2-7 | TRBV19 | NA | 13 | NA | CASSIEDPYEQYF | TGTGCCAGTAGTATCGAGGATCCCTACGAGCAGTACTTC
TRBJ2-7 | TRBV20-1 | NA | 11 | NA | CSARAGYEQYF | TGCAGTGCTAGAGCGGGGTACGAGCAGTACTTC
TRBJ2-7 | TRBV28 | TRBD2 | 17 | NA | CASNILDLAGGPGEQYF | TGTGCCAGCAACATACTTGATTTGGCGGGAGGTCCAGGCGAGCAGTACTTC
TRBJ2-7 | TRBV14 | NA | 15 | NA | CASSQWGETKYEQYF | TGTGCCAGCAGCCAATGGGGGGAAACGAAATACGAGCAGTACTTC
TRBJ1-5 | TRBV7-2 | TRBD1 | 15 | NA | CASSLVQGSNQPQHF | TGTGCCAGCAGCTTAGTACAGGGGAGCAATCAGCCCCAGCATTTT
TRBJ1-2 | TRBV5-1 | NA | 15 | NA | CASSLNRPTNYGYTF | TGCGCCAGCAGCTTGAATAGGCCGACTAACTATGGCTACACCTTC
TRBJ2-3 | TRBV27 | NA | 13 | few | CASSLLSTDTQYF | TGTGCCAGCAGTTTACTGAGCACAGATACGCAGTATTTT
TRBJ1-1 | TRBV11-2 | NA | 16 | NA | CASSGRDTKGATEAFF | TGTGCCAGCAGCGGACGGGACACAAAAGGGGCCACTGAAGCTTTCTTT
TRBJ2-2 | TRBV5-6 | TRBD1 | 16 | NA | CASSPTGTGGSGELFF | TGTGCCAGCAGCCCAACCGGGACAGGGGGGTCCGGGGAGCTGTTTTTT
TRBJ2-3 | TRBV7-3 | NA | 15 | once | CASSLALARGDTQYF | TGTGCCAGCAGCTTGGCCCTGGCGAGAGGGGATACGCAGTATTTT
TRBJ1-1 | TRBV6-5 | NA | 12 | NA | CASRKGNTEAFF | TGTGCCAGCAGGAAGGGGAACACTGAAGCTTTCTTT
TRBJ2-3 | TRBV5-6 | TRBD1 | 15 | NA | CASSLSGGSTDTQYF | TGTGCCAGCAGCTTGTCAGGGGGAAGCACAGATACGCAGTATTTT
TRBJ1-4 | TRBV5-8 | NA | 15 | NA | CASSLSTVYGEKLFF | TGTGCCAGCAGCTTGTCTACAGTCTATGGCGAAAAACTGTTTTTT